The entry below gives a single T cell receptor (beta chain) sequence along with its context. The antigen remains undetermined. Data came from immunoSEQ multiplex PCR; TCRdb stores just in-frame clones and leaves some out. The data contain some 150,000 clones, approximately 87% of them seen just once; the ten biggest clones take up about 5.5%. The CDR3 totals 13 residues. CDR1 is GTSNPN and CDR2 is SVGIG in the germline V gene (reference sequence). V lost 0 bases to trimming and J lost 0 bases, with 3 bases between them. This record belongs to a study of T cell responses to AZD1222 COVID-19 vaccine. Study-wide results and limits: Sampled repertoires all dated from after the peak T cell response. Elevations in Spike-specific TCR breadth and depth followed administration of two AZD1222 doses.

This specimen consisted of peripheral blood, obtained on day 0 of MenACWY control vaccination. The origin of this receptor is an adult in good health. The chain is built from TRBV30 and TRBJ1-5, with D unresolved. The CDR3 nucleotides read TGTGCCTGGAGTGTGTATAGCAATCAGCCCCAGCATTTT. It translates to CAWSVYSNQPQHF.